This T cell receptor beta chain came from a study of long-term antiretroviral therapy in people with HIV. Background on the study: It was about a decade before the 2015 immediate-ART recommendation that the earliest samples were taken.

Researchers report immunoSEQ v3.0 was run at survey level. The repertoire was sequenced with immunoSEQ multiplex PCR; TCRdb's copy has only in-frame clones and lacks some. Of about 33,000 clones listed, about 95% are singletons. Every one of the donors gave at least one pre-ART PBMC sample and at least two post-ART PBMC samples. CDR3 size: 18 residues. The germline V gene encodes CDR1 MNHEY and CDR2 SMNVEV (reference sequence). V lost 3 bases and J 6 bases, leaving 23 bases between the germline ends. The chain is built from TRBV27 and TRBJ2-2; D is ambiguous. The sequencing here drew on unsorted PBMCs, taken 6.6 years after starting antiretroviral therapy. The sequence derives from a man aged 30 to 45 with HIV. The CDR3 bases are TGTGCCAGCAGTTTCCGGACCGCCCCAGCCTCACTCCCCGGGGAGCTGTTTTTT. Residues: CASSFRTAPASLPGELFF.